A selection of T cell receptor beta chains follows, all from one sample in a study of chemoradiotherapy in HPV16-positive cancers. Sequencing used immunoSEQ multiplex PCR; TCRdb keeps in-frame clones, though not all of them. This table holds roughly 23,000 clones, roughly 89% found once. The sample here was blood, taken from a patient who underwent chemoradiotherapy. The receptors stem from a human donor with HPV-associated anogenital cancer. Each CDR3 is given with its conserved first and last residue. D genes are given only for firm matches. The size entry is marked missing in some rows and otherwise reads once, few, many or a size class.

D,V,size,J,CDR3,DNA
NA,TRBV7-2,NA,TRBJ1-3,CASSSQGGVGNTIYF,TGTGCCAGCAGCTCGCAGGGAGGGGTGGGAAACACCATATATTTT
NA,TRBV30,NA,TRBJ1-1,CASTKGGNTEAFF,TGTGCCTCCACTAAGGGCGGGAACACTGAAGCTTTCTTT
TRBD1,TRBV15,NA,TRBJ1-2,CATSRDRGQGNGYTF,TGTGCCACCAGCAGAGATCGGGGACAGGGAAATGGCTACACCTTC
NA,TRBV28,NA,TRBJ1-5,CASSLEGPGSNQPQHF,TGTGCCAGCAGTTTAGAAGGGCCAGGTAGCAATCAGCCCCAGCATTTT
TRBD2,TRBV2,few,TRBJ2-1,CASSPSGNYNEQFF,TGTGCCAGCAGTCCCAGCGGGAACTACAATGAGCAGTTCTTC
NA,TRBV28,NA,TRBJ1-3,CASSLRQAGNTIYF,TGTGCCAGCAGCCTGAGGCAGGCTGGAAACACCATATATTTT
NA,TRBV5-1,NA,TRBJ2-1,CASSLGGAGPILYNEQFF,TGCGCCAGCAGCTTGGGTGGCGCAGGCCCGATTCTATACAATGAGCAGTTCTTC
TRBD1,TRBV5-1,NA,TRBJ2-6,CASSSQGAGANVLTF,TGCGCCAGCAGCTCACAGGGGGCTGGGGCCAACGTCCTGACTTTC
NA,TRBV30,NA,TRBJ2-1,CAWRRNYNEQFF,TGTGCCTGGAGGAGAAACTACAATGAGCAGTTCTTC
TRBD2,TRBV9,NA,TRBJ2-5,CASSVRGAGGPGETQYF,TGTGCCAGCAGCGTAAGAGGGGCGGGGGGGCCGGGAGAGACCCAGTACTTC
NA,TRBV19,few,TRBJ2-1,CASSIGPPNNEQFF,TGTGCCAGTAGTATAGGCCCCCCGAACAATGAGCAGTTCTTC
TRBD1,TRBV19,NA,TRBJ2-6,CASSPGGTGGANVLTF,TGTGCCAGTAGCCCAGGGGGTACGGGTGGGGCCAACGTCCTGACTTTC
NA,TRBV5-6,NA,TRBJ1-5,CASSREGGPGEPQHF,TGTGCCAGCAGCCGGGAGGGGGGGCCGGGTGAGCCCCAGCATTTT
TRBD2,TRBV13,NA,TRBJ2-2,CASSPRAGGGTGELFF,TGTGCCAGCAGCCCCAGGGCGGGGGGCGGCACCGGGGAGCTGTTTTTT
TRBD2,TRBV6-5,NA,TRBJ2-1,CASSLSSGITYNEQFF,TGTGCCAGCAGTTTATCTAGCGGGATTACCTACAATGAGCAGTTCTTC
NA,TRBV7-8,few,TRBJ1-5,CASSLDLLVVHF,TGTGCCAGCAGCTTAGATCTCTTGGTGGTGCATTTT
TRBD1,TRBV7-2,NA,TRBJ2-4,CASSWDRVDIQYF,TGTGCCAGCAGCTGGGACAGGGTGGACATTCAGTACTTC
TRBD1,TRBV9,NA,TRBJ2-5,CASSVEDRKETQYF,TGTGCCAGCAGCGTAGAGGACAGGAAGGAGACCCAGTACTTC
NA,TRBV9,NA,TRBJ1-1,CASSVEQMNTEAFF,TGTGCCAGCAGCGTAGAACAGATGAACACTGAAGCTTTCTTT
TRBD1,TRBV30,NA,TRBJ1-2,CAWSVRQGDGYTF,TGTGCCTGGAGTGTACGACAGGGTGATGGCTACACCTTC
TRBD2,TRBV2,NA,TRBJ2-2,CASSELAGGIGELFF,TGTGCCAGCAGTGAACTAGCGGGGGGAATCGGGGAGCTGTTTTTT
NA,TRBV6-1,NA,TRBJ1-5,CASSETGTNQPQHF,TGTGCCAGCAGTGAAACAGGGACAAATCAGCCCCAGCATTTT
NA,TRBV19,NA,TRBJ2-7,CASSIEDTYEQYF,TGTGCCAGTAGTATCGAGGATACCTACGAGCAGTACTTC
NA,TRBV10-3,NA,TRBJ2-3,CAISWALSDTQYF,TGTGCCATCAGTTGGGCGCTTTCAGATACGCAGTATTTT
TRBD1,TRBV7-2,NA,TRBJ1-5,CASSSGQGNQPQHF,TGTGCCAGCAGCTCGGGACAGGGCAATCAGCCCCAGCATTTT
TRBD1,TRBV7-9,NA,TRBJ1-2,CASSLGTGNGYTF,TGTGCCAGCAGCTTGGGGACAGGGAATGGCTACACCTTC
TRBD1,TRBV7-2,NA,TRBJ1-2,CASSPRPGQGNYGYTF,TGTGCCAGCAGCCCTAGACCGGGACAGGGCAACTATGGCTACACCTTC
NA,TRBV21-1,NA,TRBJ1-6,CASSKGQTWWVNSPLHF,TGTGCCAGCAGCAAAGGGCAAACCTGGTGGGTAAATTCACCCCTCCACTTT
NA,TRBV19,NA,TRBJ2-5,CASSIQPGGGETQYF,TGTGCCAGTAGTATCCAACCAGGAGGGGGGGAGACCCAGTACTTC
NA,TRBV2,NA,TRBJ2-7,CASSEVMGSEQYF,TGTGCCAGCAGTGAAGTTATGGGGTCCGAGCAGTACTTC
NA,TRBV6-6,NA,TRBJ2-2,CASSHGLGELFF,TGTGCCAGCAGCCACGGACTCGGGGAGCTGTTTTTT
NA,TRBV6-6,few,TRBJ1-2,CASRGPHGYTF,TGTGCCAGCAGGGGCCCCCATGGCTACACCTTC
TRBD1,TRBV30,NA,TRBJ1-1,CAWRTGGSEAFF,TGTGCCTGGAGGACAGGGGGCTCTGAAGCTTTCTTT
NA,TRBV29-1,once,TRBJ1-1,CSVGGTASTEAFF,TGCAGCGTTGGGGGGACTGCGAGCACTGAAGCTTTCTTT
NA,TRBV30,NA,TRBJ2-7,CAFHDRRNYEQYF,TGTGCCTTCCACGACAGGAGAAACTACGAGCAGTACTTC
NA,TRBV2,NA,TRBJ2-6,CASRPLRTGANVLTF,TGTGCCAGCAGACCACTCCGAACTGGGGCCAACGTCCTGACTTTC
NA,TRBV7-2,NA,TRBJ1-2,CASSSSKGLYYGYTF,TGTGCCAGCAGCTCCTCCAAAGGGTTATACTATGGCTACACCTTC
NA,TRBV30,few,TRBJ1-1,CAWSGQKRTEAFF,TGTGCCTGGAGTGGACAGAAAAGGACTGAAGCTTTCTTT
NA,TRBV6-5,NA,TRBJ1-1,CASREDGGKNTEAFF,TGTGCCAGCAGGGAGGATGGGGGGAAGAACACTGAAGCTTTCTTT
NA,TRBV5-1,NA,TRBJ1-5,CASSLEGLDQPQHF,TGCGCCAGCAGCTTAGAGGGGCTTGATCAGCCCCAGCATTTT
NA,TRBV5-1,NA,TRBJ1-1,CASSLEGILNTEAFF,TGCGCCAGCAGCTTGGAGGGGATACTAAACACTGAAGCTTTCTTT